Listed below are T cell receptor beta chains from one sample, sequenced in a study of blood T cell repertoires in COVID-19. Clones were read by immunoSEQ multiplex PCR, and TCRdb kept only the in-frame ones, dropping some. The table has about 170,000 clones, about four fifths seen once. The sequencing sample was made of peripheral blood. All receptors derive from a woman of 80 years or more with acute or convalescent COVID-19. CDR3s include the opening cysteine and the closing phenylalanine or tryptophan. A row's size may be missing; if present it is once, few, many or a size class.

clone size: NA
J gene: TRBJ2-2
V gene: TRBV18
CDR3 protein: CASSPTSGRSYTGELFF

clone size: NA
J gene: TRBJ2-3
V gene: TRBV9
CDR3 protein: CASSGTSGSTDTQYF

clone size: NA
J gene: TRBJ2-1
V gene: TRBV6-2/TRBV6-3
CDR3 protein: CASSYPGTSGIYEQFF

clone size: few
J gene: TRBJ1-2
V gene: TRBV2
CDR3 protein: CASGMTGSNYGYTF

clone size: NA
J gene: TRBJ1-2
V gene: TRBV2
CDR3 protein: CASSEETTSTNGYTF

clone size: NA
J gene: TRBJ1-1
V gene: TRBV6-1
CDR3 protein: CASSDTGLKHNTEAFF

clone size: NA
J gene: TRBJ1-1
V gene: TRBV21-1
CDR3 protein: CASSNSGQGVGTEAFF

clone size: NA
J gene: TRBJ1-5
V gene: TRBV30
CDR3 protein: CAWSDRTGFRNQPQHF

clone size: NA
J gene: TRBJ2-3
V gene: TRBV7-9
CDR3 protein: CASSFPTGYPTDTQYF

clone size: once
J gene: TRBJ2-5
V gene: TRBV6-1
CDR3 protein: CASSEVRTWIPYQETQYF

clone size: NA
J gene: TRBJ1-3
V gene: TRBV6-1
CDR3 protein: CASSESYRGAYGNTIYF

clone size: NA
J gene: TRBJ2-5
V gene: TRBV28
CDR3 protein: CASGLQETQYF

clone size: NA
J gene: TRBJ2-1
V gene: TRBV4-1
CDR3 protein: CASSREGTSSYNEQFF

clone size: NA
J gene: TRBJ1-2
V gene: TRBV9
CDR3 protein: CASSVAATGEYGYTF

clone size: NA
J gene: TRBJ1-4
V gene: TRBV3-1/TRBV3-2
CDR3 protein: CASSPKGAVGEKLFF

clone size: NA
J gene: TRBJ2-7
V gene: TRBV7-2
CDR3 protein: CASSLVGSGSIYEQYF

clone size: few
J gene: TRBJ1-1
V gene: TRBV14
CDR3 protein: CASSPLQGFDTEAFF

clone size: few
J gene: TRBJ2-3
V gene: TRBV27
CDR3 protein: CASSTSTSNTQYF

clone size: once
J gene: TRBJ1-6
V gene: TRBV30
CDR3 protein: CAWSVRALRDSPLHF

clone size: NA
J gene: TRBJ1-1
V gene: TRBV3-1/TRBV3-2
CDR3 protein: CASSQDGGTPEAFF

clone size: NA
J gene: TRBJ2-1
V gene: TRBV12-3/TRBV12-4
CDR3 protein: CASMRGGNNEQFF

clone size: NA
J gene: TRBJ1-2
V gene: TRBV10-3
CDR3 protein: CAISDPQGSTGSGYYGYTF

clone size: NA
J gene: TRBJ2-3
V gene: TRBV19
CDR3 protein: CASRRTGVWADTQYF

clone size: NA
J gene: TRBJ1-3
V gene: TRBV7-2
CDR3 protein: CASSLGGPGNTIYF

clone size: NA
J gene: TRBJ1-2
V gene: TRBV5-4
CDR3 protein: CASSGMTEPNYGYTF

clone size: NA
J gene: TRBJ1-4
V gene: TRBV19
CDR3 protein: CASRRGGKLFF

clone size: NA
J gene: TRBJ2-1
V gene: TRBV7-2
CDR3 protein: CASSLAWQPYNEQFF

clone size: NA
J gene: TRBJ1-2
V gene: TRBV7-2
CDR3 protein: CASTYRDRENYGYTF

clone size: once
J gene: TRBJ2-7
V gene: TRBV3-1/TRBV3-2
CDR3 protein: CASSPGLTNEQYF

clone size: few
J gene: TRBJ1-6
V gene: TRBV7-9
CDR3 protein: CASSPGQSPNSPLHF

clone size: NA
J gene: TRBJ1-5
V gene: TRBV19
CDR3 protein: CASSISPRYPQHF

clone size: few
J gene: TRBJ2-1
V gene: TRBV6-2/TRBV6-3
CDR3 protein: CASSRWDSQAYNEQFF

clone size: NA
J gene: TRBJ1-1
V gene: TRBV28
CDR3 protein: CASSLRDRVNTEAFF